This T cell receptor beta chain came from a study of T cells in localized non-small cell lung cancer. The study's findings and limits: Adjacent lung was found to contain a median approximately 60 of the top 100 tumor clones. There was an association of higher blood T cell density with longer overall survival.

Comments on this clone: The antigen is unknown.

The CDR3 extends over 15 amino acids. The V segment lost 2 bases and the J segment 5 bases; nucleotides outside the gene matches: 6. CDR1 is SGHTA, CDR2 FQGNSA, per germline. Using immunoSEQ multiplex PCR, the repertoire was profiled, and TCRdb retains in-frame clones only, with some absent. The sample contains about 35,000 clones, about 92% of which appear only once. The source was peripheral blood, collected before any cancer treatment. The chain employs TRBV7-2 and TRBJ2-5, with 9 bases fitting TRBD2. The TCR sequence derives from an older female donor with stage I lung adenocarcinoma. Written as DNA, the CDR3 is TGTGCCAGCAGCTTACCTTTAGCGGGGGTCGAGACCCAGTACTTC. Translated: CASSLPLAGVETQYF.